In its sample, the clone carrying this TCR beta chain was seen a few times. Its antigen is not known. This sample was included in a study of cytomegalovirus exposure and HLA in healthy donors. Findings and limits, study-wide: Reportedly, a later analysis found an Asian-associated ancestry cluster had fewer N-insertions than the approximately 670-donor mean.

With 60 Vbeta and 13 Jbeta primers, the PCR was carried out. Assay: immunoSEQ multiplex PCR; the TCRdb copy retains only in-frame clones and omits some. The data show about 120,000 clones, roughly 67% seen once. After removal of 7 bases from V and 8 bases from J, the junction contained 8 bases not matched to a gene. Germline V lookup: CDR1 MNHNY, CDR2 SVGAGI (reference sequence). The CDR3 extends over 13 amino acids. The chain couples TRBV6-6 to TRBJ2-7, with 10 positions matching TRBD1. The sequence was obtained from a man younger than 30 in good health and CMV-seropositive. The sample consisted of PBMCs. Here the CDR3 reads CASKTGQGNQQYF. DNA for the CDR3: TGTGCCAGCAAGACGGGACAGGGGAACCAGCAGTACTTC.